These 3 T cell receptor beta chains came from one sample sequenced in a study of cytomegalovirus exposure and HLA in healthy donors. PCR employed 60 Vbeta and 13 Jbeta primers. Clones were read by immunoSEQ multiplex PCR, and TCRdb kept only the in-frame ones, dropping some. This table holds about 67,000 clones, roughly two thirds found once. Sequencing input: PBMCs. These receptors originate from a woman aged 25 to 45 in good health and CMV-seronegative.

This sequence joins TRBV7-2 and TRBJ1-4, with 7 bases identical to TRBD1. The germline gives CDR1 SGHTA, CDR2 FQGNSA. This CDR3 spans 15 amino acids. Trimming cost V 5 bases and J 7 bases; bases outside gene matches: 10. The CDR3 DNA follows: TGTGCCAGCAGCCGTCAGGGGGATCGAATTGAAAAACTGTTTTTT. Encoded protein: CASSRQGDRIEKLFF.

The chain links TRBV19 to TRBJ1-5; D not certain. V was clipped by 9 bases and J by 4 bases, with 13 bases between them. The CDR3 has 13 amino acids. The germline V gene encodes CDR1 LNHDA and CDR2 SQIVND (reference sequence). The CDR3 loop is CASRNTLNQPQHF. DNA of the CDR3: TGTGCCAGCCGAAATACCCTAAATCAGCCCCAGCATTTT.

The genes are TRBV19 and TRBJ1-6, with D unresolved. The CDR3 sequence is 14 residues long. The germline V gene encodes CDR1 LNHDA and CDR2 SQIVND (reference sequence). V was clipped by 6 bases and J by 9 bases, with 15 bases between them. CDR3 DNA: TGTGCCAGTAGCAGCACAGCTACCAGTTCACCCCTCCACTTT. It yields the protein CASSSTATSSPLHF.